These T cell receptor beta chains were read from a single sample in a study of blood T cell repertoires in COVID-19. Method: immunoSEQ multiplex PCR; TCRdb's copy keeps in-frame clones and lacks some. The table includes approximately 480,000 clones, 89% detected once. The sample comprised peripheral blood. The receptors shown here come from a man aged 18 to 35 with COVID-19, enrolled during active disease. CDR3s include the opening cysteine and the closing phenylalanine or tryptophan. The D gene is left open where the match is weak. The size of a clone is reported for some rows only, either as once, few or many, or as a class for expanded clones.

CDR3 length	D gene	V gene	clone size	J gene	CDR3 protein	CDR3 DNA
15	.	TRBV7-8	.	TRBJ2-5	CASSLPGRVQETQYF	TGTGCCAGCAGCTTACCGGGGAGAGTACAAGAGACCCAGTACTTC
14	.	TRBV27	.	TRBJ2-7	CASSLSWGRWEQYF	TGTGCCAGCAGTTTATCTTGGGGGAGGTGGGAGCAGTACTTC
16	.	TRBV7-6	.	TRBJ2-7	CASSSARGSGSYEQYF	TGTGCCAGCAGCTCCGCCAGAGGGTCGGGCTCCTACGAGCAGTACTTC
12	.	TRBV20-1	.	TRBJ1-5	CSASRGNQPQHF	TGCAGTGCTAGTAGGGGGAATCAGCCCCAGCATTTT
12	.	TRBV20-1	.	TRBJ2-7	CSASPPSYEQYF	TGCAGTGCTAGTCCGCCTAGCTACGAGCAGTACTTC
15	TRBD1	TRBV6-5	.	TRBJ1-6	CASRVDRGKDSPLHF	TGTGCCAGCAGGGTTGACAGGGGCAAAGATTCACCCCTCCACTTT
15	TRBD2	TRBV5-1	.	TRBJ2-3	CASSNSGESTDTQYF	TGCGCCAGCAGCAATAGCGGGGAAAGCACAGATACGCAGTATTTT
15	TRBD2	TRBV5-4	.	TRBJ2-5	CASSHPSGGQETQYF	TGTGCCAGCAGCCACCCTAGCGGGGGCCAAGAGACCCAGTACTTC
17	TRBD2	TRBV20-1	.	TRBJ2-3	CSASGGSGRTGRGTQYF	TGCAGTGCTAGTGGGGGGAGCGGGAGGACAGGTCGAGGTACGCAGTATTTT
17	.	TRBV7-6	.	TRBJ1-2	CASSLEGPLRVYYGYTF	TGTGCCAGCAGCTTAGAGGGGCCCCTCAGGGTATACTATGGCTACACCTTC
13	.	TRBV18	.	TRBJ1-2	CASSPQDRSGYTF	TGTGCCAGCTCACCACAAGACAGATCTGGCTACACCTTC
16	.	TRBV6-4	.	TRBJ1-2	CASSDSAAGVGYGYTF	TGTGCCAGCAGTGACTCAGCTGCAGGGGTCGGCTATGGCTACACCTTC
12	.	TRBV11-3	.	TRBJ2-5	CASSFLQETQYF	TGTGCCAGCAGCTTCCTCCAAGAGACCCAGTACTTC
15	.	TRBV27	.	TRBJ1-5	CASSLGTLSNQPQHF	TGTGCCAGCAGTTTGGGGACACTCAGCAATCAGCCCCAGCATTTT
16	TRBD1	TRBV7-9	.	TRBJ2-1	CASSAAGTGGYNEQFF	TGTGCCAGCAGCGCCGCCGGGACAGGGGGCTATAATGAGCAGTTCTTC
16	TRBD2	TRBV4-2	.	TRBJ2-3	CASSQFASGNGDTQYF	TGTGCCAGCAGCCAGTTTGCTAGCGGGAATGGGGATACGCAGTATTTT
14	.	TRBV20-1	.	TRBJ2-7	CSASLASQPHEQYF	TGCAGTGCTAGTCTGGCCTCCCAACCCCACGAGCAGTACTTC
15	.	TRBV27	once	TRBJ1-5	CASSRRGYSNQPQHF	TGTGCCAGCAGTCGGCGGGGTTATAGCAATCAGCCCCAGCATTTT
15	TRBD1	TRBV5-8	.	TRBJ2-1	CASSLRQGSGNEQFF	TGTGCCAGCAGCTTGAGACAGGGCTCCGGAAATGAGCAGTTCTTC
12	.	TRBV3-1/TRBV3-2	.	TRBJ2-1	CASSLQGQRQFF	TGTGCCAGCAGCTTACAGGGCCAACGGCAGTTCTTC
15	.	TRBV4-1	once	TRBJ2-7	CASSQDVRVSYEQYF	TGCGCCAGCAGCCAAGACGTCAGGGTCTCCTACGAGCAGTACTTC
13	.	TRBV13	.	TRBJ1-1	CASSDRLLGEAFF	TGTGCCAGCAGCGACCGACTTCTTGGAGAAGCTTTCTTT
16	TRBD2	TRBV9	.	TRBJ2-2	CASSVVAGGNTGELFF	TGTGCCAGCAGCGTAGTGGCGGGAGGGAACACCGGGGAGCTGTTTTTT
14	TRBD1	TRBV30	.	TRBJ1-3	CAWRIQGTGNTIYF	TGTGCCTGGAGAATACAGGGGACTGGAAACACCATATATTTT
13	.	TRBV30	.	TRBJ2-1	CAWSVGGSNEQFF	TGTGCCTGGAGTGTTGGTGGGAGCAATGAGCAGTTCTTC
16	TRBD2	TRBV4-1	.	TRBJ2-3	CASSQDQRGLTDTQYF	TGCGCCAGCAGCCAAGATCAGCGGGGCCTCACAGATACGCAGTATTTT
16	TRBD2	TRBV2	.	TRBJ2-5	CASSGLLAGGQETQYF	TGTGCCAGCAGTGGGCTCCTAGCGGGAGGACAAGAGACCCAGTACTTC
11	.	TRBV3-1/TRBV3-2	once	TRBJ2-5	CASSQGTQQHF	TGTGCCAGCAGCCAAGGGACTCAGCAACACTTC
16	TRBD2	TRBV5-4	.	TRBJ2-5	CASSAGLAGLGETQYF	TGTGCCAGCAGCGCCGGACTAGCGGGGTTGGGAGAGACCCAGTACTTC
15	.	TRBV7-9	few	TRBJ2-2	CASSLGRGSTGELFF	TGTGCCAGCAGCTTAGGAAGGGGTTCTACCGGGGAGCTGTTTTTT
15	.	TRBV7-2	.	TRBJ2-3	CASSLRGTVTDTQYF	TGTGCCAGCAGCTTACGGGGGACCGTCACAGATACGCAGTATTTT
16	TRBD2	TRBV7-4	once	TRBJ2-7	CASRVTSGEISYEQYF	TGTGCCAGCAGAGTCACTAGCGGGGAGATCTCCTACGAGCAGTACTTC